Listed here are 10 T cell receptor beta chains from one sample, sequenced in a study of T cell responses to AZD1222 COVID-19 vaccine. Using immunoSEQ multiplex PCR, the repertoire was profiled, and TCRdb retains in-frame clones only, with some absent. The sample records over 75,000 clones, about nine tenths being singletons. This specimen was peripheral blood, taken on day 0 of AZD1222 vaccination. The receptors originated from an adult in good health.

The CDR3 reads CASSQGITGGPYNEQFF. The CDR3 coding sequence is TGTGCCAGCAGCCAAGGGATTACGGGAGGGCCGTACAATGAGCAGTTCTTC. V is TRBV3-1 (or the pseudogene TRBV3-2) and J is TRBJ2-1; 8 nucleotides match TRBD2. V lost 1 base, J lost 4 bases, and 9 bases stayed unmatched. CDR1 and CDR2 (germline): LGHDT, YNNKEL (reference sequence). This CDR3 comprises 17 residues.

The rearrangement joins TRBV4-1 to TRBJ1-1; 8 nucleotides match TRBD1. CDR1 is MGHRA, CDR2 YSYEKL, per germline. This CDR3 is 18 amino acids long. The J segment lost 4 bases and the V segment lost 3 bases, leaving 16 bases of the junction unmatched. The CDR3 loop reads CASSQPPARGQGGTEAFF. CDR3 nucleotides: TGCGCCAGCAGCCAGCCCCCCGCGAGAGGACAGGGTGGCACTGAAGCTTTCTTT.

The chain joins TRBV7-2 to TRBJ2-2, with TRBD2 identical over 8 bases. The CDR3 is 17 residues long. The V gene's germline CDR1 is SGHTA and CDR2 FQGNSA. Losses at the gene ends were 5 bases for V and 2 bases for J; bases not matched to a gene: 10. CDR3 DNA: TGTGCCAGCAGCGACAAAATTAGCGGGACAAACACCGGGGAGCTGTTTTTT. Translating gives CASSDKISGTNTGELFF.

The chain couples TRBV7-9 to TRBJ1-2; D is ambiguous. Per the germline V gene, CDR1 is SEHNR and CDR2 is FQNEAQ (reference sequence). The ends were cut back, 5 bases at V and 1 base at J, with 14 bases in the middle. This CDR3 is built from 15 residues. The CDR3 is CASSPGGPDNYGYTF. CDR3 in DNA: TGTGCCAGCAGCCCGGGCGGCCCCGATAACTATGGCTACACCTTC. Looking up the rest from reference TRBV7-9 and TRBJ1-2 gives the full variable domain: DTGVSQNPRHKITKRGQNVTFRCDPISEHNRLYWYRQTLGQGPEFLTYFQNEAQLEKSRLLSDRFSAERPKGSFSTLEIQRTEQGDSAMYLCASSPGGPDNYGYTFGSGTRLTVV.

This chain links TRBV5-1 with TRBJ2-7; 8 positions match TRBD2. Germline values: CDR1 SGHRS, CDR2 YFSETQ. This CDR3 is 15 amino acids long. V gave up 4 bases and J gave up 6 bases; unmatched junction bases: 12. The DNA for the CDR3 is TGCGCCAGCAGCCCTCAAGCGGGAGCAGGGAGCGAGCAGTACTTC. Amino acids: CASSPQAGAGSEQYF.

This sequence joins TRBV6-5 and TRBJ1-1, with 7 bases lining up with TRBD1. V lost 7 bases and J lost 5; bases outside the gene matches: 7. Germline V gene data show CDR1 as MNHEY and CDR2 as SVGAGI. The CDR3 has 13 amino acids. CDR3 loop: CASKTGLETEAFF. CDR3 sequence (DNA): TGTGCCAGCAAGACAGGGCTAGAAACTGAAGCTTTCTTT.

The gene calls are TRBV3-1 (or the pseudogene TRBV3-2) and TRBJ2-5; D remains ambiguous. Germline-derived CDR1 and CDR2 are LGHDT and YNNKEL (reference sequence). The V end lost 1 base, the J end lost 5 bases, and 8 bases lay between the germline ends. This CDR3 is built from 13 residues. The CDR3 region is CASSQGGKETQYF. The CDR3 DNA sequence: TGTGCCAGCAGCCAAGGAGGAAAGGAGACCCAGTACTTC.

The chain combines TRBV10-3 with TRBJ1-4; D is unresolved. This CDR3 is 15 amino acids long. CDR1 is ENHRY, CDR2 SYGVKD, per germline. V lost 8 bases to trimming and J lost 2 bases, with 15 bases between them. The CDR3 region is CAIASGGGTNEKLFF. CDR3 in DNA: TGTGCCATCGCCTCAGGAGGAGGGACTAATGAAAAACTGTTTTTT.

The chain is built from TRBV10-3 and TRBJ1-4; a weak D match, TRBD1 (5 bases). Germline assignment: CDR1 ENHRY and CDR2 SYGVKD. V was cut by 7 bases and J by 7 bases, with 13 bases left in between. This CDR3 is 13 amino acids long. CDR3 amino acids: CAIKGQGGEKLFF. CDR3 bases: TGTGCCATCAAGGGGCAGGGCGGTGAAAAACTGTTTTTT.

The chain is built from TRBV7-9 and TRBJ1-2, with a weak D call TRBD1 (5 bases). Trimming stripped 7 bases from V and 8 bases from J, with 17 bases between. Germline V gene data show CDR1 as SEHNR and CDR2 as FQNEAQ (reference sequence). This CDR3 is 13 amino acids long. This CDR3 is CASTRGYDSGYTF. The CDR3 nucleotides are TGTGCCAGCACCCGGGGCTACGATAGCGGCTACACCTTC.